The 4 T cell receptor beta chains reported below all come from one sample, sequenced in a study of T cell responses to AZD1222 COVID-19 vaccine. Profiling relied on immunoSEQ multiplex PCR, and the TCRdb table lists in-frame clones only, not all of them. This table has approximately 110,000 clones, 80% to 90% appearing once. Sequenced material: peripheral blood, taken 28 days after the second AZD1222 dose. The receptors here all came from an adult who received the AZD1222 COVID-19 vaccine.

The chain recombines TRBV6-4 with TRBJ1-2, with D possibly being TRBD1 (5 bases). Germline CDR1 and CDR2: MRHNA and SNTAGT. V lost 5 bases to trimming and J lost 2 bases, with 15 bases between them. The CDR3 contains 15 residues. The CDR3 DNA reads TGTGCCAGCAGTCCCGACAGCATATCGAACTATGGCTACACCTTC. Its translation: CASSPDSISNYGYTF.

In the case of this clone: Other DNA sequences of this sample code for an identical CDR3. The chain recombines TRBV19 with TRBJ2-2; weak D call: TRBD2 (5 bases). V shed 6 bases and J shed 2 bases, with 13 bases lying between them. Germline-derived CDR1 and CDR2 are LNHDA and SQIVND (reference sequence). The CDR3 totals 15 residues. This CDR3 is CASRKGRGNTGELFF. The CDR3, as DNA: TGTGCCAGTAGAAAAGGACGGGGAAACACCGGGGAGCTGTTTTTT.

The V call is TRBV18, the J call TRBJ2-1; 7 bases are a match to TRBD2. Trimming removed 3 bases from V and 4 bases from J; junction bases left unmatched: 6. Looked up from germline, CDR1 is KGHSH and CDR2 is LQKENI. The CDR3 is 15 amino acids. As DNA, the CDR3 is TGTGCCAGCTCACCGGGGGGGAGAGCGTACAATGAGCAGTTCTTC. This encodes CASSPGGRAYNEQFF.

The genes are TRBV7-9 and TRBJ2-7; maybe TRBD1 (6 bases). With 3 bases removed from V and 2 bases from J, the gap between germline ends came to 11 bases. CDR1 SEHNR and CDR2 FQNEAQ come from the germline V gene (reference sequence). This CDR3 is 14 amino acids long. CDR3 in DNA: TGTGCCAGCAGCTTGGTACAGGGTACCTACGAGCAGTACTTC. It encodes CASSLVQGTYEQYF.